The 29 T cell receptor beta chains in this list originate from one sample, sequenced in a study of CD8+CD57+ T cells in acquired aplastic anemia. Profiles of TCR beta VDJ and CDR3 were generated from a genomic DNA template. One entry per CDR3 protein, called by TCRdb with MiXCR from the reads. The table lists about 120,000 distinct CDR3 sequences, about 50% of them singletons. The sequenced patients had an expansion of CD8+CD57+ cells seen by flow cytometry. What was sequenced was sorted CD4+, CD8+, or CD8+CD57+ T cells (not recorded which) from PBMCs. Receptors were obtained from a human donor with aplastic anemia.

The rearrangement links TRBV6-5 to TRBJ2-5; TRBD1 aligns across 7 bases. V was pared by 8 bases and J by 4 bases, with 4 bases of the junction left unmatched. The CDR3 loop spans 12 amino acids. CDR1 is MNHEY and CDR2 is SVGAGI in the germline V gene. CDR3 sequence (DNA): TGTGCCAGCGGCGACAGGGCAGAGACCCAGTACTTC. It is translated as CASGDRAETQYF.

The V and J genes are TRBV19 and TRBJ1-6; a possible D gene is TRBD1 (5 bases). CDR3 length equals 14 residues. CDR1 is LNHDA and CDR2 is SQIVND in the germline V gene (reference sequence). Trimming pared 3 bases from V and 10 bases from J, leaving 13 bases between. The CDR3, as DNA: TGTGCCAGTAGTATGGGGGAATCCCTCTCACCCCTCCACTTT. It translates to CASSMGESLSPLHF.

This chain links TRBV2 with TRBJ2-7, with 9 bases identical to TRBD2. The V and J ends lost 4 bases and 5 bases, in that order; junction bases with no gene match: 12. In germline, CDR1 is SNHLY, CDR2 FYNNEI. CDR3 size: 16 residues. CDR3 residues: CASSGSLAGVSDEQYV. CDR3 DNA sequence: TGTGCCAGCAGTGGGTCGTTAGCGGGGGTCAGCGACGAGCAGTACGTC.

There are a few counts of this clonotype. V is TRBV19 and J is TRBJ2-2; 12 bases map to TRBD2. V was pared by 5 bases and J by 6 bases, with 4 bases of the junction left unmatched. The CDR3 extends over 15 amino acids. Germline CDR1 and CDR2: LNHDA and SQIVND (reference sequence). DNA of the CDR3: TGTGCCAGTAGTGTTCTAGCGGGAGGGCCCGGGGAGCTGTTTTTT. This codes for CASSVLAGGPGELFF.

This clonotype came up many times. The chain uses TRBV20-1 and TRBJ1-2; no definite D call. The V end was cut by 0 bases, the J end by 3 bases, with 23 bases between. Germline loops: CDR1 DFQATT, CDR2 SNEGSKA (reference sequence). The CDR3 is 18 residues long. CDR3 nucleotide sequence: TGCAGTGCTAGAGATCAAGTAATTGACGGCAAGCCGCACTATGGCTACACCTTC. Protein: CSARDQVIDGKPHYGYTF.

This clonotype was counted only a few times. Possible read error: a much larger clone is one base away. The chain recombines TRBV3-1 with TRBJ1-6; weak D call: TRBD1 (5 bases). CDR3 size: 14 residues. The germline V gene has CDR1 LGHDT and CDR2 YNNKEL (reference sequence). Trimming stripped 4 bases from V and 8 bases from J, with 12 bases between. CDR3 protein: CASSRDSHDSPLHF. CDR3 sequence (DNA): TGTGCCAGCAGCCGAGACAGTCATGATTCACCCCTCCACTTT.

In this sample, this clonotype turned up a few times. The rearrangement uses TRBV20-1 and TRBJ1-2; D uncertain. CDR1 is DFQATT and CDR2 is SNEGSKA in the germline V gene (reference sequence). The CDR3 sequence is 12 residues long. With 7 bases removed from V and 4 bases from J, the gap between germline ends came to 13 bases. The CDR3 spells CSEPAGPYGYTF. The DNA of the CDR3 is TGCAGTGAACCCGCTGGCCCCTATGGCTACACCTTC.

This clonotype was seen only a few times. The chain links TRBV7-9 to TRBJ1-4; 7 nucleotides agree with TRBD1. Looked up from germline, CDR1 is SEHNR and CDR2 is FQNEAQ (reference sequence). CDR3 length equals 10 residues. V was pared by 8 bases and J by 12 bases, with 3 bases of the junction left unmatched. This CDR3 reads CASRRGQLFF. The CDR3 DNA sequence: TGTGCCAGCCGGAGGGGGCAACTGTTTTTT. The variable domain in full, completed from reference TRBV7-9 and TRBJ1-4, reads DTGVSQNPRHKITKRGQNVTFRCDPISEHNRLYWYRQTLGQGPEFLTYFQNEAQLEKSRLLSDRFSAERPKGSFSTLEIQRTEQGDSAMYLCASRRGQLFFGSGTQLSVL.

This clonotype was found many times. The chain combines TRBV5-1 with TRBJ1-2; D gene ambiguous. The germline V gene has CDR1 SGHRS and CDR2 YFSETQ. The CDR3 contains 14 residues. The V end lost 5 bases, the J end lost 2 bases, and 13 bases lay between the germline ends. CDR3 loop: CASSKVDNNYGYTF. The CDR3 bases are TGCGCCAGCAGTAAAGTCGACAACAACTATGGCTACACCTTC.

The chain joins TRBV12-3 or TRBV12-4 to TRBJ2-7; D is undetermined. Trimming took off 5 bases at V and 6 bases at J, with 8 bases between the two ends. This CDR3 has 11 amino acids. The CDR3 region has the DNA TGTGCCAGCAGTCAATCTAGCGAGCAGTACTTC. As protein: CASSQSSEQYF.

CDR3 sequence (DNA): TGCAGCGGGTGGGGGGGCGGTGGCTATGGCTACACCTTC. Its translation: CSGWGGGGYGYTF. The rearrangement joins TRBV29-1 to TRBJ1-2; possible D gene TRBD1, 6 bases. The CDR3 length is 13 residues. Per germline, CDR1 SQVTM and CDR2 ANQGSEA. Trimming took off 7 bases at V and 4 bases at J, with 16 bases between the two ends.

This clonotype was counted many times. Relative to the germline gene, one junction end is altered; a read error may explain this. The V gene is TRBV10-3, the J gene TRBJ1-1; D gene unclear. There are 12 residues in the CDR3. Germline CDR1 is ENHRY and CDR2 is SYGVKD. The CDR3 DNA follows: TGTGCCAACAGTGCCGGGAACACTGAAGCTTTCTTT. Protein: CANSAGNTEAFF.

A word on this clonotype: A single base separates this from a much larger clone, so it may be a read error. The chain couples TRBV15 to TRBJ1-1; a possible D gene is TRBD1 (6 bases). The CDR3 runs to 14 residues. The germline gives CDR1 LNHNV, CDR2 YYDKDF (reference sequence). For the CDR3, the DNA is TGTGCCAGCAGCTCGTGGGACATGGGTCTTGAAGCTTTCTTT. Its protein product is CASSSWDMGLEAFF.

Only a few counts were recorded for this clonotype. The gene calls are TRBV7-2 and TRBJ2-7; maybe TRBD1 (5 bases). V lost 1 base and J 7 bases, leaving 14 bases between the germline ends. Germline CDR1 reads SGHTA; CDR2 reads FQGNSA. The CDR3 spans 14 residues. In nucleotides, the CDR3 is TGTGCCAGCAGCTTAGGTGCTGGGGCGCGGGAGCAGTACTTC. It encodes CASSLGAGAREQYF.

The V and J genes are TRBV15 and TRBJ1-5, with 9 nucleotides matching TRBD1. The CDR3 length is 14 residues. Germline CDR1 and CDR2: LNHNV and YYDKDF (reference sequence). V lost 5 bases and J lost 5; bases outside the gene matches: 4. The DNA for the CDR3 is TGTGCCACCAGCGGGACAGGGTTGGATCAGCCCCAGCATTTT. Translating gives CATSGTGLDQPQHF.

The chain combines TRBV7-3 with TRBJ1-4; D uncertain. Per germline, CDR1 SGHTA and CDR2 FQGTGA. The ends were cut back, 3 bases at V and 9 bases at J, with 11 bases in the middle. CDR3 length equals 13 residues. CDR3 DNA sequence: TGTGCCAGCAGCTTGGGGTTGGGCCAAAAACTGTTTTTT. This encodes CASSLGLGQKLFF.

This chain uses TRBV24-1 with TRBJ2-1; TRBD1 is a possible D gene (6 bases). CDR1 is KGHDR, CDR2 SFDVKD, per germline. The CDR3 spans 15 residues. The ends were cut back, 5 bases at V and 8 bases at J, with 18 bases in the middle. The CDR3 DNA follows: TGTGCCACCAGTGCTTCGACAGGCCAACTCCATGAGCAGTTCTTC. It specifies CATSASTGQLHEQFF.

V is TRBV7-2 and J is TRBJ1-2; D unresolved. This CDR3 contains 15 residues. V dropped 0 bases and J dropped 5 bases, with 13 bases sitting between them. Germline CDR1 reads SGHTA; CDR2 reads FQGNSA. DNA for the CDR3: TGTGCCAGCAGCTTAGCGGGCAGCGGAGATTATGGCTACACCTTC. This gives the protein CASSLAGSGDYGYTF.

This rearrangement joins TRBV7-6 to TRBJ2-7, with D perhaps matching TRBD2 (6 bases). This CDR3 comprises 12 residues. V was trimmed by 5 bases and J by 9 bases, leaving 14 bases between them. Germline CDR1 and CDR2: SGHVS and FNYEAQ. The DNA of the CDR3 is TGTGCCAGCAGCCAAGGGAGGTTTTGGCAGTACTTC. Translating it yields CASSQGRFWQYF.

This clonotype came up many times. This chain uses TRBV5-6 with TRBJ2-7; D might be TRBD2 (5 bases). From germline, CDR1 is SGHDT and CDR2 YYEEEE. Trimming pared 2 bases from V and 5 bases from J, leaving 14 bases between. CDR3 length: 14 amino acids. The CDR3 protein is CASSLGLAFDEQYF. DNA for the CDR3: TGTGCCAGCAGCTTAGGCCTAGCCTTCGACGAGCAGTACTTC.

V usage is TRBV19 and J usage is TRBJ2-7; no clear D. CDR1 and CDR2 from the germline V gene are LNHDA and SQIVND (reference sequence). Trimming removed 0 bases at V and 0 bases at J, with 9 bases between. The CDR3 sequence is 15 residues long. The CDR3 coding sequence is TGTGCCAGTAGTATAGAGGTGGGCAGCTCCTACGAGCAGTACTTC. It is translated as CASSIEVGSSYEQYF.

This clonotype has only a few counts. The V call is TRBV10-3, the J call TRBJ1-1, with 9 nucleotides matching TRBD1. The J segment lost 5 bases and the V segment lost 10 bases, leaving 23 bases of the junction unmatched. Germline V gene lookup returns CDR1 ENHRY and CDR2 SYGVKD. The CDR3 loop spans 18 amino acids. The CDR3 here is CASSRSPGQGRGSTEAFF. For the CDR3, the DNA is TGTGCCAGCAGCCGAAGCCCGGGACAGGGTCGGGGAAGTACTGAAGCTTTCTTT.

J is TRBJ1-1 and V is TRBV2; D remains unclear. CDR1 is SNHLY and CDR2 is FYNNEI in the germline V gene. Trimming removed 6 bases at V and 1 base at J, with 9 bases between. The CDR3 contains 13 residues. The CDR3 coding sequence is TGTGCCAGCAGGAGGCAGAAGAACACTGAAGCTTTCTTT. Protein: CASRRQKNTEAFF.

CDR3 in amino acids: CASRDRGLAYNEQFF. CDR3 nucleotides: TGTGCCAGTAGAGACAGGGGCTTAGCTTACAATGAGCAGTTCTTC. V is TRBV19 and J is TRBJ2-1, with TRBD1 matching over 8 bases. Trimming at V came to 6 bases and at J to 4 bases, leaving 8 bases not matched to a gene. The germline gives CDR1 LNHDA, CDR2 SQIVND (reference sequence). CDR3 size: 15 residues.

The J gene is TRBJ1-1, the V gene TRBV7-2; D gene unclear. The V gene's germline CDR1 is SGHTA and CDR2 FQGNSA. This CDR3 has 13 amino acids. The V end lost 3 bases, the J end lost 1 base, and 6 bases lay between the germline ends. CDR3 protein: CASSFNENTEAFF. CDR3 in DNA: TGTGCCAGCAGCTTCAACGAGAACACTGAAGCTTTCTTT.

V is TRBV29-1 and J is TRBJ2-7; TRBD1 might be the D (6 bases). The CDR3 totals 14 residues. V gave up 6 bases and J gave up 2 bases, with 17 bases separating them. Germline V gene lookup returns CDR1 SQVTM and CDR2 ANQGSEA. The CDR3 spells CSVVDSRGPYEQYF. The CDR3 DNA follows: TGCAGCGTAGTGGACAGTCGAGGTCCCTACGAGCAGTACTTC.

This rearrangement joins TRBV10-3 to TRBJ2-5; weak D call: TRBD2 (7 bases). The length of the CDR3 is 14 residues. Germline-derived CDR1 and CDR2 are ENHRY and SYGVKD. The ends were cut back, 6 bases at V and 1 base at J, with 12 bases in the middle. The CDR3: CAISARGAQETQYF. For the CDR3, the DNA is TGTGCCATCAGCGCCCGGGGGGCCCAAGAGACCCAGTACTTC.

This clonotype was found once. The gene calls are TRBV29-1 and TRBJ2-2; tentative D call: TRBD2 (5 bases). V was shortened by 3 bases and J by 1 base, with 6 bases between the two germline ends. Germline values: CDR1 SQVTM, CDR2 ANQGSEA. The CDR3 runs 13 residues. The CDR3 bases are TGCAGCGTTGATGAGGGGAACACCGGGGAGCTGTTTTTT. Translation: CSVDEGNTGELFF.

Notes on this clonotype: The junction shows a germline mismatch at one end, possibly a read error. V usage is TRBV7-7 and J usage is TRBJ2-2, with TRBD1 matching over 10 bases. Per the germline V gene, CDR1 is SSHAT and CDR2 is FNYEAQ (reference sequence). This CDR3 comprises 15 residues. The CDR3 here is CASSAGTGDGGELFF. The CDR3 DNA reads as TGTGCTAGCAGCGCCGGGACAGGGGATGGCGGGGAGCTGTTTTTT.